These 17 T cell receptor beta chains originate from one sample sequenced in a study of T cells after yellow fever vaccination. TCRdb analysed the 5' RACE reads with MiXCR anew, one entry per CDR3 protein. This table holds under 90,000 distinct CDR3 sequences, 5% to 8% found once. The sequences come from CD8+ T cells sorted from PBMCs, collected roughly 47 days after the first yellow fever vaccination. These receptors were collected from a man between 18 and 35 years old who received the YFV17D yellow fever vaccine.

This clonotype was detected many times. J is TRBJ2-7 and V is TRBV4-2, with no clear D. The CDR3 loop spans 13 amino acids. CDR1 and CDR2 from the germline V gene are LGHNA and YNFKEQ. The V end was cut by 0 bases, the J end by 7 bases, with 10 bases between. CDR3 in amino acids: CASSQEPPGEQYF. The CDR3 DNA follows: TGTGCCAGCAGCCAAGAACCCCCAGGAGAGCAGTACTTC.

This clonotype was found many times. This chain connects TRBV9 to TRBJ1-6; perhaps TRBD1 as D (5 bases). CDR1 is SGDLS, CDR2 YYNGEE, per germline. V lost 4 bases and J 8 bases, leaving 10 bases between the germline ends. The CDR3 length is 13 residues. CDR3 region: CASSPEGDSPLHF. CDR3 bases: TGTGCCAGCAGCCCAGAAGGGGATTCACCCCTCCACTTT.

This clonotype was seen a few times. J is TRBJ2-5 and V is TRBV7-2; D might be TRBD1 (7 bases). The CDR3 loop spans 14 amino acids. Per germline, CDR1 SGHTA and CDR2 FQGNSA. V lost 4 bases and J lost 7, with 16 bases in between. The CDR3 is CASSSGRGGWTQYF. CDR3 DNA: TGTGCCAGCAGCTCCGGGAGAGGGGGCTGGACCCAGTACTTC.

The chain has TRBV6-5 and TRBJ2-1; D ambiguous. Per the germline V gene, CDR1 is MNHEY and CDR2 is SVGAGI. The CDR3 is 11 amino acids. Trimming removed 5 bases at V and 10 bases at J, with 9 bases between. CDR3 loop: CASSQGWEQFF. The CDR3 DNA sequence: TGTGCCAGCAGTCAAGGTTGGGAGCAGTTCTTC.

This clonotype has at least ten counts. This chain joins TRBV4-2 and TRBJ2-2, with 8 bases that match TRBD1. With V trimmed by 7 bases and J by 6 bases, 10 bases remained unmatched. This CDR3 has 15 amino acids. Per the germline V gene, CDR1 is LGHNA and CDR2 is YNFKEQ. CDR3 coding DNA: TGTGCCAGCACCCAGGGGGCGGGGAGTTCCGGGGAGCTGTTTTTT. It is translated as CASTQGAGSSGELFF.

The sample holds many counts of this clonotype. The chain couples TRBV21-1 to TRBJ2-1. TRBV21-1 is reported as a pseudogene. CDR3 length: 17 residues. The CDR3 DNA follows: TGTGCCAGCAGCAAAGTGTGGGAAAGTTGCTCCTACAATGAGCAGTTCTTC. It translates to CASSKVWESCSYNEQFF.

This clonotype was detected many times. The V and J genes are TRBV5-1 and TRBJ2-7; TRBD1 aligns across 11 bases. With 5 bases clipped from V and 5 bases from J, the junction kept 9 bases outside the gene matches. The CDR3 totals 15 residues. Germline values: CDR1 SGHRS, CDR2 YFSETQ. The CDR3 nucleotides read TGCGCCAGCAGACCCGGACAGGGGGCGGGAAACGAGCAGTACTTC. Amino acid sequence: CASRPGQGAGNEQYF. Full variable domain (outside the CDR3, taken from reference TRBV5-1 and TRBJ2-7): KAGVTQTPRYLIKTRGQQVTLSCSPISGHRSVSWYQQTPGQGLQFLFEYFSETQRNKGNFPGRFSGRQFSNSRSEMNVSTLELGDSALYLCASRPGQGAGNEQYFGPGTRLTVT.

This clonotype was seen ten or more times. The chain links TRBV5-5 to TRBJ2-3; possibly TRBD2 for D (6 bases). Trimming shortened V by 6 bases and J by 0 bases, and 14 bases separated the two germline ends. CDR1 is SGHKS, CDR2 YYEKEE, per germline (reference sequence). The CDR3 runs to 15 residues. The CDR3 DNA is TGTGCCAGCAAGGGCACGGGGACTAGCACAGATACGCAGTATTTT. This encodes CASKGTGTSTDTQYF.

The chain has TRBV9 and TRBJ1-4, with D tentatively TRBD1 (5 bases). The CDR3 is made up of 16 amino acids. The germline V gene has CDR1 SGDLS and CDR2 YYNGEE. Trimming took off 3 bases at V and 2 bases at J, with 14 bases between the two ends. CDR3 loop: CASSAAGGETNEKLFF. The CDR3, as DNA: TGTGCCAGCAGCGCCGCTGGGGGGGAGACTAATGAAAAACTGTTTTTT.

This clonotype has ten or more counts. This chain uses TRBV12-3 or TRBV12-4 with TRBJ2-2; D is uncertain. The CDR3 extends over 13 amino acids. Trimming stripped 5 bases from V and 7 bases from J, with 11 bases between. CDR3 DNA: TGTGCCAGCAGTCCTGGTCCGGGCGGGGAGCTGTTTTTT. Translated: CASSPGPGGELFF.

This clonotype was seen a handful of times. The CDR3 loop is CASSFLRRSNTGELFF. For the CDR3, the DNA is TGTGCCAGCAGTTTCCTCAGGAGATCAAACACCGGGGAGCTGTTTTTT. This chain connects TRBV27 to TRBJ2-2; D not resolved. Deletions cut 3 bases from V and 2 bases from J, with 13 bases between. Germline CDR1 and CDR2: MNHEY and SMNVEV (reference sequence). The CDR3 is made up of 16 amino acids.

Concerning this clonotype itself: A read error may explain this, as a much larger clone is one base away. The chain links TRBV20-1 to TRBJ2-7; D assignment may be TRBD1 or TRBD2 (5 bases each). Germline V gives CDR1 DFQATT, CDR2 SNEGSKA (reference sequence). The CDR3 extends over 15 amino acids. The CDR3 sequence: CSASSLGEISYERYF. The DNA for the CDR3 is TGCAGTGCTAGTTCCTTGGGGGAAATATCCTACGAGCGGTACTTC.

This clonotype has a count of ten or more. The chain employs TRBV7-8 and TRBJ1-2; D not certain. This CDR3 is 14 amino acids long. The V end was cut by 4 bases, the J end by 7 bases, with 16 bases between. Germline values: CDR1 SGHVS, CDR2 FQNEAQ. CDR3 sequence: CASSSRPLLFGYTF. The CDR3 nucleotides are TGTGCCAGCAGCTCCAGGCCCCTCTTGTTTGGCTACACCTTC.

This clonotype was counted a single time. This rearrangement joins TRBV7-7 to TRBJ2-5; 11 bases are a match to TRBD2. V lost 6 bases, J lost 2 bases, and 8 bases stayed unmatched. Germline V lookup: CDR1 SSHAT, CDR2 FNYEAQ (reference sequence). CDR3 length: 16 amino acids. DNA for the CDR3: TGTGCCAGCAGACAATATTTAGCGGGGGGGCAAGAGACCCAGTACTTC. Translated: CASRQYLAGGQETQYF.

This clonotype showed up many times. The chain joins TRBV7-9 to TRBJ1-1; D is possibly TRBD1 (6 bases). The V gene lost 8 bases and the J gene lost 1 base, with 14 bases spanning the gap. In germline, CDR1 is SEHNR, CDR2 FQNEAQ (reference sequence). The CDR3 covers 14 residues. Here the CDR3 DNA reads TGTGCCAGCGGCTCAGGGGAGCAGAACACTGAAGCTTTCTTT. Translated: CASGSGEQNTEAFF.

The table lists this clonotype with many counts. The chain carries TRBV4-3 and TRBJ2-4; no definite D call. CDR3 size: 16 residues. Germline values: CDR1 LGHNA, CDR2 YSLEER. Trimming cost V 0 bases and J 7 bases, with 16 bases left between them. The CDR3 coding sequence is TGCGCCAGCAGCCAAGATCCCGGTTTCGTAAGGAACATTCAGTACTTC. It is translated as CASSQDPGFVRNIQYF.

This clonotype was counted between two and nine times. The genes are TRBV15 and TRBJ1-5, with D possibly matching TRBD1 (6 bases). Germline V CDR1 and CDR2: LNHNV, YYDKDF (reference sequence). V lost 5 bases and J 2 bases, leaving 16 bases between the germline ends. This CDR3 is 16 amino acids long. As DNA, the CDR3 is TGTGCCACCAGCCAGACAGGTGTTGGCGGCAATCAGCCCCAGCATTTT. Its translation: CATSQTGVGGNQPQHF.